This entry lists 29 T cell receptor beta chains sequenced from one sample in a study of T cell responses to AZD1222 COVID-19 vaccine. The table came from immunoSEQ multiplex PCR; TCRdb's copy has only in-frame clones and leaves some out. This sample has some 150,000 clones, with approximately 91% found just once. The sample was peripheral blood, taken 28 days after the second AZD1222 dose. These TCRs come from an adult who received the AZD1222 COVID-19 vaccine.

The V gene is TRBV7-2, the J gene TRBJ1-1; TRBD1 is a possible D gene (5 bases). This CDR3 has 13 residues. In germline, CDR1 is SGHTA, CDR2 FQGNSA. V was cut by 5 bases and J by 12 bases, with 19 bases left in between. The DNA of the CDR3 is TGTGCCAGCAGCCCTCAGGGATCGGGGATAACTTTCTTT. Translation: CASSPQGSGITFF.

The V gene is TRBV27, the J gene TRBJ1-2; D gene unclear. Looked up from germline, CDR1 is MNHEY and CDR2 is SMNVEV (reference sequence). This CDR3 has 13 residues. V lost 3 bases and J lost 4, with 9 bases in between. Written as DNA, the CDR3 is TGTGCCAGCAGTTTGGGAGGCGGCTATGGCTACACCTTC. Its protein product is CASSLGGGYGYTF.

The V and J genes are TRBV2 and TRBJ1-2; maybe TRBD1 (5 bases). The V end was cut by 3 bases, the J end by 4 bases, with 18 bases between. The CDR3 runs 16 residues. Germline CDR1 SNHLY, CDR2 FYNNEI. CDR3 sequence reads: CASSESRGLPGYGYTF. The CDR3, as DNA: TGTGCCAGCAGTGAGTCACGGGGCCTACCGGGCTATGGCTACACCTTC.

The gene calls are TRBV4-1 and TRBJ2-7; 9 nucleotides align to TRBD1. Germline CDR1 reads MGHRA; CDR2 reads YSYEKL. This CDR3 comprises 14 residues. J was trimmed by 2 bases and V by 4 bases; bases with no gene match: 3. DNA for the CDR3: TGCGCCAGCAGCCCCCGGACAGGGGCCTACGAGCAGTACTTC. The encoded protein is CASSPRTGAYEQYF.

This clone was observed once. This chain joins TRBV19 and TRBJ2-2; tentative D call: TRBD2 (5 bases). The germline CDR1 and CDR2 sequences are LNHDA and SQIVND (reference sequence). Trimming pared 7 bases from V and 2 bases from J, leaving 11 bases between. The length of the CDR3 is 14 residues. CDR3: CASKPPGNTGELFF. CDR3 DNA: TGTGCCAGTAAACCACCGGGAAACACCGGGGAGCTGTTTTTT.

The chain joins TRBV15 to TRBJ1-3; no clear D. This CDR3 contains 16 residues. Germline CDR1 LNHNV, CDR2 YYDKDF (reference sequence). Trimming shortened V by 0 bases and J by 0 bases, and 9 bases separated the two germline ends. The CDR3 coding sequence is TGTGCCACCAGCAGAGATTTAACACCCTCTGGAAACACCATATATTTT. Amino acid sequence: CATSRDLTPSGNTIYF. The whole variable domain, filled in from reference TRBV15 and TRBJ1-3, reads DAMVIQNPRYQVTQFGKPVTLSCSQTLNHNVMYWYQQKSSQAPKLLFHYYDKDFNNEADTPDNFQSRRPNTSFCFLDIRSPGLGDTAMYLCATSRDLTPSGNTIYFGEGSWLTVV.

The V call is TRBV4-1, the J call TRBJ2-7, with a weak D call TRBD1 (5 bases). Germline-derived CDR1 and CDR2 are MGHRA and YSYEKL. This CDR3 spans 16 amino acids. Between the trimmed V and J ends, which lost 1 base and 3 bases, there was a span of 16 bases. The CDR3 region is CASSQVSSQANYEQYF. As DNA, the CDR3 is TGCGCCAGCAGCCAAGTTTCTTCACAGGCGAACTACGAGCAGTACTTC.

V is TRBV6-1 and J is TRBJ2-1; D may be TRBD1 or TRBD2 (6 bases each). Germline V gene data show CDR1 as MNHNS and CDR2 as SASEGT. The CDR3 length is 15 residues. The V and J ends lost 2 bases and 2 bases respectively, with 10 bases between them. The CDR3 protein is CASSEMGGPYNEQFF. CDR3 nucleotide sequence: TGTGCCAGCAGTGAAATGGGGGGCCCCTACAATGAGCAGTTCTTC.

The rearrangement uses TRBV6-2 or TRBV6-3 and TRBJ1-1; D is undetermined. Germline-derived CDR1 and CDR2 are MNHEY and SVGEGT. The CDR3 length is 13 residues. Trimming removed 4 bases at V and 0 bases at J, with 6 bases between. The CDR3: CASSFLMNTEAFF. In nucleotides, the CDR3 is TGTGCCAGCAGTTTTTTGATGAACACTGAAGCTTTCTTT.

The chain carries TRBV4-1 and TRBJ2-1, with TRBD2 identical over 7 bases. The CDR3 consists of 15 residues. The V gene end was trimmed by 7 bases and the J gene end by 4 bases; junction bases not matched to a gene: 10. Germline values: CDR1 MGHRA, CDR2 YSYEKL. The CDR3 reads CASTLGSGVYNEQFF. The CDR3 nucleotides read TGCGCCAGCACCCTGGGGAGCGGGGTTTACAATGAGCAGTTCTTC.

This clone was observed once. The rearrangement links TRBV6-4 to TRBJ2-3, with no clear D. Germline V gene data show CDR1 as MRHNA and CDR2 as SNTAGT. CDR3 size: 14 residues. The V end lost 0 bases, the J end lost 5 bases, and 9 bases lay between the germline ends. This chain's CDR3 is CASSDSGGGDTQYF. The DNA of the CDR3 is TGTGCCAGCAGTGACTCCGGCGGTGGAGATACGCAGTATTTT.

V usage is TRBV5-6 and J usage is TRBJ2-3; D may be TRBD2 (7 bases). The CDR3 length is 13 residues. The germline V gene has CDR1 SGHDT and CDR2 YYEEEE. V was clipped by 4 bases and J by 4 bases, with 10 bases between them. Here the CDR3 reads CASSGRGPDTQYF. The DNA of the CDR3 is TGTGCCAGCAGCGGGCGGGGGCCAGATACGCAGTATTTT.

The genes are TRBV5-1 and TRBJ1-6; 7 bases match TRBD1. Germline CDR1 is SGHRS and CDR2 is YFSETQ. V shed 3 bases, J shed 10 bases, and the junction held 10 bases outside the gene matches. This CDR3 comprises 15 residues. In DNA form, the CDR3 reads TGCGCCAGCAGCTGGGGGACAGACTCTTGGTCACCCCTCCACTTT. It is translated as CASSWGTDSWSPLHF.

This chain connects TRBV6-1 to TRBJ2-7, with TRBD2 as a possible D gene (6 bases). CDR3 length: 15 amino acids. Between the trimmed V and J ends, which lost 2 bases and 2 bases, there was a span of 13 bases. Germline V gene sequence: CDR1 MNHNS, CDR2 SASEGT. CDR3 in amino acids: CASSETGTGPYEQYF. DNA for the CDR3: TGTGCCAGCAGTGAAACCGGGACTGGACCCTACGAGCAGTACTTC.

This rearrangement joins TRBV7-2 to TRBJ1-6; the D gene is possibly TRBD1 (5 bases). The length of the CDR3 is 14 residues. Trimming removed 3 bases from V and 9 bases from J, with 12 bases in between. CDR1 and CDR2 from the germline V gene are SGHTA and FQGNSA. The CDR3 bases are TGTGCCAGCAGCTTCCAGGGAGAGCTTTCACCCCTCCACTTT. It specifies CASSFQGELSPLHF.

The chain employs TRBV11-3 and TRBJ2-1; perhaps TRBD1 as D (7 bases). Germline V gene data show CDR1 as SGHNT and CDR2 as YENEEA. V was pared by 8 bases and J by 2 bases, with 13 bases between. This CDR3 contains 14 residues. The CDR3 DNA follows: TGTGCCAGCGGGCAGGGGGAGGCCTACAATGAGCAGTTCTTC. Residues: CASGQGEAYNEQFF.

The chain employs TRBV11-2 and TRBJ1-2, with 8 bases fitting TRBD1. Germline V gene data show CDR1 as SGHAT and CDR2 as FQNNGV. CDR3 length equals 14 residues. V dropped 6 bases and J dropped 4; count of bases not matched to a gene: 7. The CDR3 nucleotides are TGTGCCAGCAGACACACCGACAGGGGCTATGGCTACACCTTC. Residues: CASRHTDRGYGYTF.

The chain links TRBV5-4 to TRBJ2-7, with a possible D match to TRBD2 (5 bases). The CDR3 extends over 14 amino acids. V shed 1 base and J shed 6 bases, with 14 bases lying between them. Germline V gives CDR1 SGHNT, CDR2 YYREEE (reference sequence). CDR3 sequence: CASSLWGWAGEQYF. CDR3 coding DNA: TGTGCCAGCAGCTTGTGGGGATGGGCGGGCGAGCAGTACTTC. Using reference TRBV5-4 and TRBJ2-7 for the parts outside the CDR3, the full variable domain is ETGVTQSPTHLIKTRGQQVTLRCSSQSGHNTVSWYQQALGQGPQFIFQYYREEENGRGNFPPRFSGLQFPNYSSELNVNALELDDSALYLCASSLWGWAGEQYFGPGTRLTVT.

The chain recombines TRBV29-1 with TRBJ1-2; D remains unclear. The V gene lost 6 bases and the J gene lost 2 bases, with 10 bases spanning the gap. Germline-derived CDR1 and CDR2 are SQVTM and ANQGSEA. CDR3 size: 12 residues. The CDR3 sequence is CSVLHPNYGYTF. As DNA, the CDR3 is TGCAGCGTACTACATCCAAACTATGGCTACACCTTC.

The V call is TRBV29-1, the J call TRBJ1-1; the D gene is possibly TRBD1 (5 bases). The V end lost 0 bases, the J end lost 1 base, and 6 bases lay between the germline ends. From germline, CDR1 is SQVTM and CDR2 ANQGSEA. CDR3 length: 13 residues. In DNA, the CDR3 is TGCAGCGTTGAAGAGGGGACGAACACTGAAGCTTTCTTT. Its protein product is CSVEEGTNTEAFF.

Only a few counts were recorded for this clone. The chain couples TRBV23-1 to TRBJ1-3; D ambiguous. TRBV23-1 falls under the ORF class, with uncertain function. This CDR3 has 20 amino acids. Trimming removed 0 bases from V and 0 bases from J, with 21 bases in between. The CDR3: CASSQSKSKSPRSSGNTIYF. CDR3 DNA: TGCGCCAGCAGTCAATCGAAGTCCAAGTCCCCCAGGTCCTCTGGAAACACCATATATTTT.

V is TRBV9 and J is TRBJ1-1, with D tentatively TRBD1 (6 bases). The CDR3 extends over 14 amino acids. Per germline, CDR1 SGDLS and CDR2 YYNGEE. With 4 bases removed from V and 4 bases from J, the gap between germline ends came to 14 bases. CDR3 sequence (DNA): TGTGCCAGCAGCCTTGCAGGGGTGGGCACTGAAGCTTTCTTT. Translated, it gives CASSLAGVGTEAFF.

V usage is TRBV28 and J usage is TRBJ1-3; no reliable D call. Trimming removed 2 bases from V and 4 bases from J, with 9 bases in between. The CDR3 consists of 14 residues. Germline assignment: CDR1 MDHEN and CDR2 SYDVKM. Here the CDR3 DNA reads TGTGCCAGCAGTTTAGGGCAGGCCGGAAACACCATATATTTT. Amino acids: CASSLGQAGNTIYF.

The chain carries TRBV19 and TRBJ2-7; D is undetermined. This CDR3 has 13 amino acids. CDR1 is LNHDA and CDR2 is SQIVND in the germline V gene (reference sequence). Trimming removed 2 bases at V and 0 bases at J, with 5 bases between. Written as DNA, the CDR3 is TGTGCCAGTAGTATAAAGCTCTCCTACGAGCAGTACTTC. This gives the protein CASSIKLSYEQYF.

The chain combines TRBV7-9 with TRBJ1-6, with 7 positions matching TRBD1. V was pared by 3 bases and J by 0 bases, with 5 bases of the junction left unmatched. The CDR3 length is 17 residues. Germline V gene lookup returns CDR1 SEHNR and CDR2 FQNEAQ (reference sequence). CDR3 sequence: CASSLAGDSSYNSPLHF. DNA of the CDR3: TGTGCCAGCAGCTTGGCAGGGGACAGCTCCTATAATTCACCCCTCCACTTT.

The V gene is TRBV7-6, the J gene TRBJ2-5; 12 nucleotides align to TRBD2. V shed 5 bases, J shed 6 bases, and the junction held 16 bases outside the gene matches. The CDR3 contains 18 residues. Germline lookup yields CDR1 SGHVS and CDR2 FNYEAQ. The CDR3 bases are TGTGCCAGCAGCGATAGCCAACCTAGCGGGGGGGCCTCGAAGACCCAGTACTTC. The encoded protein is CASSDSQPSGGASKTQYF.

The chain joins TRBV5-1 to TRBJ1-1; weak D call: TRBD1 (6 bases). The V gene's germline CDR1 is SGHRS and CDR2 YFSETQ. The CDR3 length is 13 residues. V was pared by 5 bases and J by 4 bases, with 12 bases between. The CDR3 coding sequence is TGCGCCAGCAGTCGTACAGGGAGCACTGAAGCTTTCTTT. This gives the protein CASSRTGSTEAFF.

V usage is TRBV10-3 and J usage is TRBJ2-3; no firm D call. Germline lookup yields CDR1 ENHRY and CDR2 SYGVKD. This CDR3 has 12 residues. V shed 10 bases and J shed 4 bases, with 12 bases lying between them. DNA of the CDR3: TGTGCCAGCAAGGCAGAGGCAGATACGCAGTATTTT. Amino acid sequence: CASKAEADTQYF.

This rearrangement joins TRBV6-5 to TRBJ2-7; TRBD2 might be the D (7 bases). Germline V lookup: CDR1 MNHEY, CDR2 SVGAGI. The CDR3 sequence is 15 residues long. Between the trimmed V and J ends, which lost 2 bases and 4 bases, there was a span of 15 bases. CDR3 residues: CASSYTGTNRYEQYF. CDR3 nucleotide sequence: TGTGCCAGCAGTTACACAGGGACTAACAGATACGAGCAGTACTTC.